This T cell receptor beta chain was sequenced in a study of OX40 agonist ivuxolimab in advanced cancers. Study in general: Patients received the agonistic anti-OX40 (CD134) antibody ivuxolimab. Study results and limitations: The 0.1-3.0 mg/kg partial responders had among the lowest clonal expansion. Circulating CD4+ and CD8+ T cells showed clonal expansion by week 6 at 0.1 to 3.0 mg/kg.

Germline-derived CDR1 and CDR2 are SNHLY and FYNNEI. V lost 3 bases, J lost 1 base, and 12 bases lay in between. This CDR3 comprises 16 residues. On this clone: No antigen is known for it.

Assay used: immunoSEQ multiplex PCR; TCRdb lists only in-frame clones, some missing. The sample records 45,000 to 65,000 clones, less than 85% being singletons. This chain joins TRBV2 and TRBJ2-2; perhaps TRBD2 as D (5 bases). This clonotype originated in an adult with an advanced solid tumor such as melanoma, head and neck, liver or kidney cancer. Sequencing was performed on CD4+ or CD8+ T cells sorted from blood, taken in a trial of the OX40 agonist ivuxolimab. The CDR3 here is CASSDRRGRNTGELFF. The CDR3, as DNA: TGTGCCAGCAGTGATCGTCGGGGTCGGAACACCGGGGAGCTGTTTTTT.